These 6 T cell receptor beta chains originate from one sample sequenced in a study of blood T cell repertoires in COVID-19. The method was immunoSEQ multiplex PCR; TCRdb's version includes in-frame clones alone and lacks a portion of them. Of roughly 240,000 clones in the sample, about 89% are singletons; the top ten hold about 1.6%. Sequencing input: peripheral blood. The receptors stem from a woman aged 55-69 years who had recovered from COVID-19.

This clone was seen a few times. V gene TRBV6-5 combines with J gene TRBJ1-3, with D unresolved. The CDR3 is made up of 15 amino acids. Germline V gives CDR1 MNHEY, CDR2 SVGAGI. Trimming took 7 bases from V and 0 from J, leaving 13 bases between them. The CDR3: CASTYGSNSGNTIYF. In nucleotides, the CDR3 is TGTGCCAGCACCTACGGGTCTAACTCTGGAAACACCATATATTTT.

The rearrangement links TRBV7-8 to TRBJ2-2; 13 bases match TRBD2. With 3 bases clipped from V and 0 bases from J, the junction kept 7 bases outside the gene matches. The CDR3 is 19 residues long. Germline assignment: CDR1 SGHVS and CDR2 FQNEAQ. The CDR3 region is CASSFQTSGGPANTGELFF. The CDR3 region has the DNA TGTGCCAGCAGCTTCCAGACTAGCGGGGGGCCCGCGAACACCGGGGAGCTGTTTTTT.

Only a few counts were recorded for this clone. CDR3 bases: TGTGCCAGCACTATTCGGTCGGATCAGCCCCAGCATTTT. Translated, it gives CASTIRSDQPQHF. J is TRBJ1-5 and V is TRBV12-3 or TRBV12-4; D uncertain. Trimming shortened V by 7 bases and J by 5 bases, and 12 bases separated the two germline ends. The CDR3 spans 13 residues.

This chain connects TRBV7-9 to TRBJ1-4; D is unclear. This CDR3 region has 16 residues. CDR1 is SEHNR, CDR2 FQNEAQ, per germline (reference sequence). V lost 7 bases and J 5 bases, leaving 20 bases between the germline ends. Written as DNA, the CDR3 is TGTGCCAGCACAAAGAGGGTACCGGGTTTGAATGAAAAACTGTTTTTT. It codes for CASTKRVPGLNEKLFF.

V is TRBV2 and J is TRBJ2-2, with TRBD2 matching 10 bases. Germline V gene lookup returns CDR1 SNHLY and CDR2 FYNNEI. Trimming removed 8 bases from V and 2 bases from J; junction bases left unmatched: 8. The CDR3 spans 16 residues. The CDR3 reads CASGGSGGPNTGELFF. The CDR3 nucleotides read TGTGCCAGCGGTGGTAGCGGGGGGCCAAACACCGGGGAGCTGTTTTTT.

The chain couples TRBV4-2 to TRBJ1-3; D remains ambiguous. Germline V gene sequence: CDR1 LGHNA, CDR2 YNFKEQ. The CDR3 runs to 16 residues. Trimming took 2 bases from V and 0 from J, leaving 11 bases between them. The CDR3 is CASSQMSSYSGNTIYF. The CDR3 nucleotides are TGTGCCAGCAGCCAAATGAGCTCTTACTCTGGAAACACCATATATTTT.